These 14 T cell receptor beta chains originate from one sample sequenced in a study of blood T cells in healthy people across ages. With a J-beta primer mix and a sample-barcoded 5' primer, a second PCR ran about 7 to 11 cycles. TCRdb reprocessed the 5' RACE reads with MiXCR, giving one entry per CDR3 protein. The table records 650,000 to 800,000 distinct CDR3 sequences, 44% of them present only once. Material: blood. The receptors were gathered from a man aged 55-75 years in good health.

This chain links TRBV6-2 or TRBV6-3 with TRBJ1-1, with 8 bases aligning to TRBD1. Germline V gene data show CDR1 as MNHEY and CDR2 as SVGEGT. V was clipped by 6 bases and J by 5 bases; unmatched bases: 5. The CDR3 is 13 amino acids. CDR3 sequence reads: CASRPTGGTEAFF. In nucleotides, the CDR3 is TGTGCCAGCAGGCCCACAGGGGGGACTGAAGCTTTCTTT.

The chain recombines TRBV25-1 with TRBJ2-1, with 9 bases aligning to TRBD1. CDR3 length equals 15 residues. V gave up 5 bases and J gave up 9 bases; unmatched junction bases: 11. Germline CDR1 and CDR2: MGHDK and SYGVNS. The CDR3, as DNA: TGTGCCAGCAGTACACCGGGACAGGGCGTAACTGAGCAGTTCTTC. Translated: CASSTPGQGVTEQFF.

The chain combines TRBV29-1 with TRBJ1-1; unclear D gene. This CDR3 is built from 10 residues. V gave up 4 bases and J gave up 6 bases, with 6 bases separating them. Germline CDR1 SQVTM, CDR2 ANQGSEA. CDR3 DNA: TGCAGCGTTGGAGGCTCTGAAGCTTTCTTT. Its protein is CSVGGSEAFF.

This clonotype was found a few times. The chain has TRBV20-1 and TRBJ2-3; 7 bases line up with TRBD1. The CDR3 extends over 14 amino acids. The germline CDR1 and CDR2 sequences are DFQATT and SNEGSKA (reference sequence). Trimming cost V 3 bases and J 3 bases; bases outside gene matches: 6. As DNA, the CDR3 is TGCAGTGCTAGCCACAGGGGAAGGACAGATACGCAGTATTTT. Translated, it gives CSASHRGRTDTQYF.

The V gene is TRBV12-3 or TRBV12-4, the J gene TRBJ1-4; no firm D call. The CDR3 is 12 amino acids. The V end lost 6 bases, the J end lost 6 bases, and 8 bases lay between the germline ends. The CDR3 here is CASSLIHEKLFF. The CDR3 region has the DNA TGTGCCAGCAGCCTGATTCATGAAAAACTGTTTTTT.

This clonotype was picked up a small number of times. The rearrangement uses TRBV28 and TRBJ2-7; 9 bases fit TRBD2. J was trimmed by 4 bases and V by 8 bases; bases with no gene match: 9. CDR1 is MDHEN, CDR2 SYDVKM, per germline. This CDR3 is 14 amino acids long. The CDR3 sequence is CASRGLAGSYEQYF. The CDR3 DNA reads as TGTGCCAGCCGAGGGCTAGCGGGGTCTTACGAGCAGTACTTC.

This sequence joins TRBV10-3 and TRBJ2-1; the D is unclear. Trimming pared 11 bases from V and 8 bases from J, leaving 16 bases between. Germline lookup yields CDR1 ENHRY and CDR2 SYGVKD. The CDR3 totals 12 residues. For the CDR3, the DNA is TGTGCCGTTCGGCCAGATGGGGATGAGCAGTTCTTC. It codes for CAVRPDGDEQFF.

In its sample, this clonotype was seen a few times. The chain couples TRBV5-6 to TRBJ1-2; D unclear. CDR1 and CDR2 (germline): SGHDT, YYEEEE. V lost 0 bases and J 0 bases, leaving 12 bases between the germline ends. The CDR3 is 16 residues long. The CDR3 spells CASSLAFGDPNYGYTF. The CDR3 region has the DNA TGTGCCAGCAGCTTGGCCTTCGGAGATCCTAACTATGGCTACACCTTC.

This chain uses TRBV5-1 with TRBJ1-2, with 10 bases matching TRBD1. The germline CDR1 and CDR2 sequences are SGHRS and YFSETQ. The junction had 6 bases not matched to a gene; V was cut back by 4 bases and J by 3 bases. CDR3 size: 15 residues. For the CDR3, the DNA is TGCGCCAGCAGCCTCCGGGACAGGGGTTACTATGGCTACACCTTC. It specifies CASSLRDRGYYGYTF.

This clonotype has a handful of counts. V gene TRBV12-3 or TRBV12-4 combines with J gene TRBJ1-4; the D is unclear. The germline V and J ends were trimmed by 5 bases and 3 bases, with 13 bases remaining between them. The CDR3 extends over 15 amino acids. The CDR3 reads CASSAAPRPNEKLFF. DNA for the CDR3: TGTGCCAGCAGTGCCGCCCCGAGACCTAATGAAAAACTGTTTTTT.

The chain is built from TRBV7-9 and TRBJ1-4; 9 bases align to TRBD1. The CDR3 consists of 14 residues. Unmatched junction bases numbered 3, after V lost 5 bases and J lost 5 bases. The germline V gene encodes CDR1 SEHNR and CDR2 FQNEAQ (reference sequence). The CDR3: CASSAGTGNEKLFF. In DNA, the CDR3 is TGTGCCAGCAGCGCCGGGACAGGGAATGAAAAACTGTTTTTT.

This clonotype was counted many times. The chain has TRBV27 and TRBJ2-1, with D unclear. Deletions cut 4 bases from V and 6 bases from J, with 10 bases between. The CDR3 has 13 residues. Per the germline V gene, CDR1 is MNHEY and CDR2 is SMNVEV (reference sequence). The CDR3 DNA sequence: TGTGCCAGCAGTTGGGCCTTTGGCAATGAGCAGTTCTTC. Its protein is CASSWAFGNEQFF.

This chain links TRBV3-1 with TRBJ2-7; D not certain. The V end was cut by 0 bases, the J end by 0 bases, with 12 bases between. Looked up from germline, CDR1 is LGHDT and CDR2 is YNNKEL (reference sequence). This CDR3 has 16 residues. The CDR3 loop is CASSQDPGKSSYEQYF. Written as DNA, the CDR3 is TGTGCCAGCAGCCAAGATCCGGGCAAGAGCTCCTACGAGCAGTACTTC.

In its sample, this clonotype was seen many times. The gene calls are TRBV12-3 or TRBV12-4 and TRBJ2-5; weak D call: TRBD2 (6 bases). V lost 3 bases, J lost 5 bases, and 10 bases lay in between. The CDR3 totals 13 residues. CDR3 sequence: CASSFGGEETQYF. CDR3 DNA sequence: TGTGCCAGCAGTTTCGGGGGAGAGGAGACCCAGTACTTC.